Shown below are 28 T cell receptor beta chains from a single sample sequenced in a study of blood T cell repertoires in COVID-19. TCRdb's copy holds only in-frame clones and misses some; the assay was immunoSEQ multiplex PCR. The repertoire holds about 310,000 clones, with roughly 87% as singletons. The sequencing input was peripheral blood. The receptors originated from a man younger than 35 with active or convalescent COVID-19.

CDR3: CASSVPGGGYGYTF. CDR3 sequence (DNA): TGTGCCAGCAGCGTTCCAGGGGGCGGCTATGGCTACACCTTC. The chain is built from TRBV9 and TRBJ1-2, with 8 bases identical to TRBD1. The J segment lost 4 bases and the V segment lost 2 bases, leaving 4 bases of the junction unmatched. The CDR3 totals 14 residues. The germline V gene has CDR1 SGDLS and CDR2 YYNGEE.

V gene TRBV10-3 combines with J gene TRBJ1-2, with TRBD1 matching over 9 bases. J gave up 5 bases and V 7 bases, and 11 bases lay outside the gene matches. CDR3 length: 15 amino acids. Germline V lookup: CDR1 ENHRY, CDR2 SYGVKD. The CDR3 sequence: CAITSSGTGSYGYTF. The CDR3, as DNA: TGTGCCATCACCTCAAGCGGGACAGGGAGTTATGGCTACACCTTC.

The chain employs TRBV5-1 and TRBJ2-1; 10 bases fit TRBD2. CDR1 and CDR2 (germline): SGHRS, YFSETQ. The trim removed 5 bases at V and 3 bases at J, leaving 5 bases unmatched. The CDR3 covers 15 residues. The CDR3 loop is CASRWTSGIYNEQFF. The CDR3 nucleotides are TGCGCCAGCAGATGGACTAGCGGAATCTACAATGAGCAGTTCTTC.

This chain uses TRBV5-1 with TRBJ1-2; a possible D gene is TRBD1 (5 bases). The CDR3 spans 14 residues. The germline CDR1 and CDR2 sequences are SGHRS and YFSETQ. Trimming left V 5 bases short and J 4 bases short, with 15 bases between. The DNA for the CDR3 is TGCGCCAGCAGACTCAGGGAGGATGTCTATGGCTACACCTTC. Its protein product is CASRLREDVYGYTF.

This chain links TRBV5-1 with TRBJ2-5, with D perhaps matching TRBD2 (6 bases). V dropped 4 bases and J dropped 1 base, with 8 bases sitting between them. This CDR3 is built from 13 residues. The germline V gene encodes CDR1 SGHRS and CDR2 YFSETQ. CDR3 in DNA: TGCGCCAGCAGCGGGACTCCCCAAGAGACCCAGTACTTC. Translated: CASSGTPQETQYF. The variable domain in full, with the rest retrieved from reference TRBV5-1 and TRBJ2-5, is KAGVTQTPRYLIKTRGQQVTLSCSPISGHRSVSWYQQTPGQGLQFLFEYFSETQRNKGNFPGRFSGRQFSNSRSEMNVSTLELGDSALYLCASSGTPQETQYFGPGTRLLVL.

This clone was observed a single time. The genes are TRBV6-1 and TRBJ2-7; D may be TRBD1 (5 bases). In germline, CDR1 is MNHNS, CDR2 SASEGT. Trimming stripped 3 bases from V and 0 bases from J, with 9 bases between. The CDR3 is made up of 14 amino acids. Written as DNA, the CDR3 is TGTGCCAGCAGTGACCAGGGTGCCTCCTACGAGCAGTACTTC. This encodes CASSDQGASYEQYF.

This clone occurred once. The chain employs TRBV5-1 and TRBJ2-7; TRBD1 is a possible D gene (6 bases). Per the germline V gene, CDR1 is SGHRS and CDR2 is YFSETQ. Trimming stripped 4 bases from V and 6 bases from J, with 20 bases between. The CDR3 is made up of 15 amino acids. CDR3 in DNA: TGCGCCAGCAGCCGAACCGGGACAACTCTTCTCGAGCAGTACTTC. This codes for CASSRTGTTLLEQYF.

This chain connects TRBV7-2 to TRBJ2-3, with 7 bases identical to TRBD2. The CDR3 runs 14 residues. Germline loops: CDR1 SGHTA, CDR2 FQGNSA. The ends lost 5 bases at V and 7 bases at J; junction bases unmatched: 9. CDR3 in amino acids: CASSRERDLNTQYF. Here the CDR3 DNA reads TGTGCCAGCAGCCGCGAGCGGGATTTAAATACGCAGTATTTT. The whole variable domain, filled in from reference TRBV7-2 and TRBJ2-3, reads GAGVSQSPSNKVTEKGKDVELRCDPISGHTALYWYRQSLGQGLEFLIYFQGNSAPDKSGLPSDRFSAERTGGSVSTLTIQRTQQEDSAVYLCASSRERDLNTQYFGPGTRLTVL.

The V and J genes are TRBV10-2 and TRBJ2-7; TRBD1 is a possible D gene (5 bases). The CDR3 contains 13 residues. Germline loops: CDR1 WSHSY, CDR2 SAAADI. The ends were cut back, 6 bases at V and 0 bases at J, with 9 bases in the middle. CDR3 sequence: CASSRRVSYEQYF. The DNA of the CDR3 is TGCGCCAGCAGCCGCAGGGTCTCCTACGAGCAGTACTTC.

This clone was detected once. V gene TRBV9 combines with J gene TRBJ2-3; 7 nucleotides match TRBD1. V shed 0 bases and J 6 bases; nucleotides not matched to a gene: 7. The germline CDR1 and CDR2 sequences are SGDLS and YYNGEE. This CDR3 has 15 amino acids. This CDR3 is CASSVGGRGRDTQYF. Here the CDR3 DNA reads TGTGCCAGCAGCGTAGGAGGTAGGGGGCGGGATACGCAGTATTTT.

This sequence joins TRBV10-2 and TRBJ2-7; 9 bases map to TRBD2. The CDR3 sequence is 13 residues long. V lost 7 bases, J lost 3 bases, and 4 bases stayed unmatched. CDR1 and CDR2 (germline): WSHSY, SAAADI. This CDR3 reads CASKAGGGYEQYF. For the CDR3, the DNA is TGCGCCAGCAAAGCGGGAGGAGGCTACGAGCAGTACTTC.

The chain employs TRBV27 and TRBJ2-1, with TRBD2 as a possible D gene (6 bases). The germline V and J ends were trimmed by 6 bases and 2 bases, with 14 bases remaining between them. Looked up from germline, CDR1 is MNHEY and CDR2 is SMNVEV (reference sequence). The CDR3 covers 15 residues. CDR3 sequence (DNA): TGTGCCAGCAGACCGGGACTCCGTGCCTACAATGAGCAGTTCTTC. Protein: CASRPGLRAYNEQFF.

The V call is TRBV19, the J call TRBJ1-1; a possible D gene is TRBD1 (5 bases). The V end lost 3 bases, the J end lost 5 bases, and 13 bases lay between the germline ends. The CDR3 sequence is 14 residues long. Germline V gene sequence: CDR1 LNHDA, CDR2 SQIVND (reference sequence). The chain's CDR3 is CASSIKAGLTEAFF. CDR3 DNA sequence: TGTGCCAGTAGTATTAAGGCAGGGTTGACTGAAGCTTTCTTT.

The V call is TRBV7-9, the J call TRBJ2-1; 8 bases align to TRBD2. After removal of 10 bases from V and 5 bases from J, the junction contained 13 bases not matched to a gene. Germline CDR1 reads SEHNR; CDR2 reads FQNEAQ (reference sequence). There are 15 residues in the CDR3. CDR3 nucleotide sequence: TGTGCCACCCAGGGACGGGAGGGCCTAAACAATGAGCAGTTCTTC. Its protein product is CATQGREGLNNEQFF. The full variable domain, with the rest looked up from reference TRBV7-9 and TRBJ2-1, is DTGVSQNPRHKITKRGQNVTFRCDPISEHNRLYWYRQTLGQGPEFLTYFQNEAQLEKSRLLSDRFSAERPKGSFSTLEIQRTEQGDSAMYLCATQGREGLNNEQFFGPGTRLTVL.

V gene TRBV11-2 combines with J gene TRBJ2-7; unclear D gene. The CDR3 is made up of 14 amino acids. With 5 bases removed from V and 0 bases from J, the gap between germline ends came to 11 bases. The germline V gene encodes CDR1 SGHAT and CDR2 FQNNGV. CDR3: CASSQSFGSYEQYF. The CDR3 DNA follows: TGTGCCAGCAGCCAGTCCTTTGGCTCCTACGAGCAGTACTTC.

CDR3 amino acids: CASGSVVAGRYEQYF. As DNA, the CDR3 is TGTGCCAGCGGGTCGGTCGTGGCAGGGAGGTACGAGCAGTACTTC. This chain links TRBV25-1 with TRBJ2-7, with D perhaps TRBD2 (6 bases). The CDR3 runs 15 residues. Trimming took 8 bases from V and 4 from J, leaving 21 bases between them. Germline lookup yields CDR1 MGHDK and CDR2 SYGVNS.

The rearrangement uses TRBV5-1 and TRBJ1-1; 9 bases fit TRBD1. This CDR3 has 14 residues. Trimming at V came to 4 bases and at J to 5 bases, leaving 6 bases not matched to a gene. Germline CDR1 and CDR2: SGHRS and YFSETQ. The CDR3 bases are TGCGCCAGCAGCCCGGGGACAGGGTGGACTGAAGCTTTCTTT. It codes for CASSPGTGWTEAFF.

This chain uses TRBV29-1 with TRBJ2-1; unclear D gene. The CDR3 has 14 residues. Deletions cut 1 base from V and 4 bases from J, with 11 bases between. Germline V gene sequence: CDR1 SQVTM, CDR2 ANQGSEA. The DNA for the CDR3 is TGCAGCGTTGAAGCATCCCCTCGGTACAATGAGCAGTTCTTC. Translated: CSVEASPRYNEQFF.

This chain joins TRBV28 and TRBJ1-1; D not resolved. CDR3 length: 13 residues. CDR1 MDHEN and CDR2 SYDVKM come from the germline V gene. The ends were cut back, 6 bases at V and 3 bases at J, with 11 bases in the middle. Here the CDR3 DNA reads TGTGCCAGCAGACAGCCCCTGGACACTGAAGCTTTCTTT. This translates into CASRQPLDTEAFF.

The chain employs TRBV11-2 and TRBJ2-3; D is perhaps TRBD2 (6 bases). The V gene's germline CDR1 is SGHAT and CDR2 FQNNGV. V was cut by 5 bases and J by 2 bases, with 20 bases left in between. The CDR3 runs 17 residues. This chain's CDR3 is CASSDINRDFLTDTQYF. DNA of the CDR3: TGTGCCAGCAGCGATATAAACCGGGACTTCCTCACAGATACGCAGTATTTT.

This chain connects TRBV12-3 or TRBV12-4 to TRBJ1-5, with D tentatively TRBD1 (6 bases). CDR3 length: 11 amino acids. V was trimmed by 4 bases and J by 12 bases, leaving 10 bases between them. The CDR3 is CASSSGTFQHF. The CDR3 DNA sequence: TGTGCCAGCAGTTCCGGGACATTCCAGCATTTT.

The chain employs TRBV2 and TRBJ2-5; 13 nucleotides agree with TRBD2. CDR3 length equals 14 residues. After removal of 9 bases from V and 1 base from J, the junction contained 2 bases not matched to a gene. Germline CDR1 SNHLY, CDR2 FYNNEI. For the CDR3, the DNA is TGTGCCAGTGGGACTAGCGGGGCCCAAGAGACCCAGTACTTC. The encoded protein is CASGTSGAQETQYF.

The chain has TRBV5-6 and TRBJ2-7, with TRBD2 matching over 7 bases. Germline V gives CDR1 SGHDT, CDR2 YYEEEE. The V and J ends lost 4 bases and 0 bases, in that order; junction bases with no gene match: 4. The CDR3 loop spans 14 amino acids. For the CDR3, the DNA is TGTGCCAGCAGCGCCGGGGGGACCTCCTACGAGCAGTACTTC. Its translation: CASSAGGTSYEQYF. The whole variable domain, remainder taken from reference TRBV5-6 and TRBJ2-7, is DAGVTQSPTHLIKTRGQQVTLRCSPKSGHDTVSWYQQALGQGPQFIFQYYEEEERQRGNFPDRFSGHQFPNYSSELNVNALLLGDSALYLCASSAGGTSYEQYFGPGTRLTVT.

V usage is TRBV7-9 and J usage is TRBJ2-7; 8 nucleotides line up with TRBD1. Germline trimming cut 4 bases from V and 0 bases from J; bases unmatched to any gene: 5. Germline CDR1 is SEHNR and CDR2 is FQNEAQ (reference sequence). The CDR3 is 15 amino acids. CDR3 in amino acids: CASSWGQASSYEQYF. Written as DNA, the CDR3 is TGTGCCAGCAGCTGGGGACAGGCGTCCTCCTACGAGCAGTACTTC. Complete variable domain (other parts from reference TRBV7-9 and TRBJ2-7): DTGVSQNPRHKITKRGQNVTFRCDPISEHNRLYWYRQTLGQGPEFLTYFQNEAQLEKSRLLSDRFSAERPKGSFSTLEIQRTEQGDSAMYLCASSWGQASSYEQYFGPGTRLTVT.

The rearrangement links TRBV4-1 to TRBJ2-1; D not resolved. The CDR3 runs to 17 residues. Germline V lookup: CDR1 MGHRA, CDR2 YSYEKL. Trimming took 1 base from V and 4 from J, leaving 17 bases between them. CDR3 protein: CASSQAAQAVRYNEQFF. CDR3 nucleotide sequence: TGCGCCAGCAGCCAAGCTGCTCAGGCAGTTAGGTACAATGAGCAGTTCTTC.

CDR3 coding DNA: TGTGCCAGCAGTTACCACGGGACAGGGTCGATCTACACCTTC. It is translated as CASSYHGTGSIYTF. The V gene is TRBV6-5, the J gene TRBJ1-2; 9 nucleotides align to TRBD1. The CDR3 length is 14 residues. The J segment lost 10 bases and the V segment lost 2 bases, leaving 8 bases of the junction unmatched. The germline gives CDR1 MNHEY, CDR2 SVGAGI.

The chain recombines TRBV5-6 with TRBJ2-4; 9 positions match TRBD1. With 3 bases clipped from V and 8 bases from J, the junction kept 6 bases outside the gene matches. Germline CDR1 and CDR2: SGHDT and YYEEEE. The CDR3 consists of 14 residues. The CDR3 loop is CASSWGQGLDIQYF. The CDR3 bases are TGTGCCAGCAGCTGGGGACAGGGCCTGGACATTCAGTACTTC. The full variable domain, its missing parts supplied by reference TRBV5-6 and TRBJ2-4, is DAGVTQSPTHLIKTRGQQVTLRCSPKSGHDTVSWYQQALGQGPQFIFQYYEEEERQRGNFPDRFSGHQFPNYSSELNVNALLLGDSALYLCASSWGQGLDIQYFGAGTRLSVL.

The V gene is TRBV3-1 (or the pseudogene TRBV3-2), the J gene TRBJ2-7; 11 nucleotides agree with TRBD1. The junction had 3 bases not matched to a gene; V was cut back by 4 bases and J by 4 bases. From germline, CDR1 is LGHDT and CDR2 YNNKEL (reference sequence). This CDR3 spans 14 amino acids. Written as DNA, the CDR3 is TGTGCCAGCAGCCTGGGACAGGGGGGATACGAGCAGTACTTC. It codes for CASSLGQGGYEQYF.